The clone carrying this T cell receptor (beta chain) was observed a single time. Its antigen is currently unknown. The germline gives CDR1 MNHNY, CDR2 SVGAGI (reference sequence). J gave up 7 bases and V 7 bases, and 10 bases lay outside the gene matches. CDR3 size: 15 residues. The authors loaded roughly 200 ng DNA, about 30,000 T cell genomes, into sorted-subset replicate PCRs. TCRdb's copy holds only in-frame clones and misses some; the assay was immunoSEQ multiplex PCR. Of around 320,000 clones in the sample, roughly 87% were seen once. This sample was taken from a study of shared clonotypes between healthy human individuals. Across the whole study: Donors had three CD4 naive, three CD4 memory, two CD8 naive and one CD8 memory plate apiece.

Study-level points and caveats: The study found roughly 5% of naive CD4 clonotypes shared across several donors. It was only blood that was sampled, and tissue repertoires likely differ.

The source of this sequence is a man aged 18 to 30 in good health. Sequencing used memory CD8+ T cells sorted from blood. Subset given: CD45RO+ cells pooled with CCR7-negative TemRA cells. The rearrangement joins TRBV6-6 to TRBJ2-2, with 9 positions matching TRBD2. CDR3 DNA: TGTGCCAGCATCGGGCTAGCGGGGTCGGGCGGGGAGCTGTTTTTT. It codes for CASIGLAGSGGELFF.